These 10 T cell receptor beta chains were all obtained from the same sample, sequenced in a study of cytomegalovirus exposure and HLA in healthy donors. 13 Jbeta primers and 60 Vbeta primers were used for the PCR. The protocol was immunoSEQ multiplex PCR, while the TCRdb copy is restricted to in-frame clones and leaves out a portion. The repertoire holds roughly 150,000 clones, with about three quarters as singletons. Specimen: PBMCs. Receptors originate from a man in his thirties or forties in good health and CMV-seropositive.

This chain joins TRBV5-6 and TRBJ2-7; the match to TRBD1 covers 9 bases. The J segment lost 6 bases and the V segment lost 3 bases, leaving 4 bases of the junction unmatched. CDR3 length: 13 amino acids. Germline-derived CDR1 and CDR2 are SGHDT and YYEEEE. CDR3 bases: TGTGCCAGCAGCTCGGGACAGGGAAGCGAGCAGTACTTC. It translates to CASSSGQGSEQYF. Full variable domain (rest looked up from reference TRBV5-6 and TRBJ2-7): DAGVTQSPTHLIKTRGQQVTLRCSPKSGHDTVSWYQQALGQGPQFIFQYYEEEERQRGNFPDRFSGHQFPNYSSELNVNALLLGDSALYLCASSSGQGSEQYFGPGTRLTVT.

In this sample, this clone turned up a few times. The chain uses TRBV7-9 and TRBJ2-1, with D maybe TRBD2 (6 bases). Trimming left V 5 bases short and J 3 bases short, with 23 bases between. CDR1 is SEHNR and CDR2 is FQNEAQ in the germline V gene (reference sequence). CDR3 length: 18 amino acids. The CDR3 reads CASSPPIMGAGRYNEQFF. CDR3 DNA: TGTGCCAGCAGCCCCCCAATTATGGGAGCGGGTCGCTACAATGAGCAGTTCTTC.

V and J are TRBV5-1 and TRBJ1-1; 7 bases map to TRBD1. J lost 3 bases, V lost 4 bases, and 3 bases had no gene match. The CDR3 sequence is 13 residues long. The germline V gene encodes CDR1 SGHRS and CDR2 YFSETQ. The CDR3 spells CASSHTGDTEAFF. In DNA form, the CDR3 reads TGCGCCAGCAGCCACACAGGGGACACTGAAGCTTTCTTT. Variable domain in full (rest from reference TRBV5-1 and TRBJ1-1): KAGVTQTPRYLIKTRGQQVTLSCSPISGHRSVSWYQQTPGQGLQFLFEYFSETQRNKGNFPGRFSGRQFSNSRSEMNVSTLELGDSALYLCASSHTGDTEAFFGQGTRLTVV.

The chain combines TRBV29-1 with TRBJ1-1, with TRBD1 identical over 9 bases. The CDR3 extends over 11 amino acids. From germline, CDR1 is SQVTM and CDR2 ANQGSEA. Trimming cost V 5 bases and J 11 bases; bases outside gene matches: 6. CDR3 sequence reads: CSVSQGAGAFF. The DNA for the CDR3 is TGCAGCGTTTCACAGGGGGCTGGGGCTTTCTTT.

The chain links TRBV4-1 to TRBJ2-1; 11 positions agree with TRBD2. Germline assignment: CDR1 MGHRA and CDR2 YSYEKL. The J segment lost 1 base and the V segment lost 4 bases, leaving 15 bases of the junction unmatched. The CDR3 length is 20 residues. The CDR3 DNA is TGCGCCAGCAGCCCTCACAGGAGGGCTAGCGGGAGGTATTCCTACAATGAGCAGTTCTTC. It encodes CASSPHRRASGRYSYNEQFF.

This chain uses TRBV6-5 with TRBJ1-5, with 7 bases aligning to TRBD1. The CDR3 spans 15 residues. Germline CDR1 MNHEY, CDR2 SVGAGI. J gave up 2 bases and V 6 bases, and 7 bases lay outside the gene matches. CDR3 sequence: CASSGLTGGNQPQHF. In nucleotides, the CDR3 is TGTGCCAGCAGCGGACTTACAGGGGGCAATCAGCCCCAGCATTTT.

Here the CDR3 DNA reads TGTGCCAGCAGTTCCGGACAGGGCCCTGCCACAGATACGCAGTATTTT. This gives the protein CASSSGQGPATDTQYF. The chain links TRBV6-5 to TRBJ2-3, with 8 bases lining up with TRBD1. V trimming: 4 bases; J trimming: 2 bases; junction bases outside the gene matches: 8. The CDR3 length is 16 residues. The germline gives CDR1 MNHEY, CDR2 SVGAGI.

CDR3 nucleotide sequence: TGCGCCAGCAGCCACACCGCGGGATTTGGCACCGGGGAGCTGTTTTTT. The encoded protein is CASSHTAGFGTGELFF. The chain carries TRBV4-1 and TRBJ2-2; D perhaps matches TRBD2 (6 bases). CDR1 is MGHRA and CDR2 is YSYEKL in the germline V gene. The CDR3 length is 16 residues. The V end lost 3 bases, the J end lost 4 bases, and 15 bases lay between the germline ends.

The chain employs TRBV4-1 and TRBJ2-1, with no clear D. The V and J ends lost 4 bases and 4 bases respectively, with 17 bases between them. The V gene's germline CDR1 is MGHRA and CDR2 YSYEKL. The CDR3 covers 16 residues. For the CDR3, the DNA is TGCGCCAGCAGCCCCGGAGAATTCCGCCTGTACAATGAGCAGTTCTTC. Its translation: CASSPGEFRLYNEQFF.

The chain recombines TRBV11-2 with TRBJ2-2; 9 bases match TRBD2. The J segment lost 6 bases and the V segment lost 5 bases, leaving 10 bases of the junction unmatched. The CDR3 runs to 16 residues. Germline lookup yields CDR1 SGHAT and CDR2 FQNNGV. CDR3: CASSVAGTSFSGELFF. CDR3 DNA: TGTGCCAGCAGCGTTGCCGGGACTAGCTTTTCCGGGGAGCTGTTTTTT.